The 22 T cell receptor beta chains below were found in one sample sequenced in a study of cytomegalovirus exposure and HLA in healthy donors. This PCR relied on a set of 60 Vbeta primers and 13 Jbeta primers. Assay: immunoSEQ multiplex PCR; the TCRdb copy retains only in-frame clones and omits some. This table has about 190,000 clones, around 87% appearing once. The sequenced sample consisted of PBMCs. The source is a boy younger than 10 in good health and CMV-seronegative.

The J gene is TRBJ1-4, the V gene TRBV6-6; TRBD1 agrees at 8 bases. With V trimmed by 6 bases and J by 3 bases, 3 bases remained unmatched. The V gene's germline CDR1 is MNHNY and CDR2 SVGAGI (reference sequence). This CDR3 has 14 amino acids. The CDR3 sequence: CASRGTGPNEKLFF. In DNA, the CDR3 is TGTGCCAGCAGGGGGACAGGTCCTAATGAAAAACTGTTTTTT.

The V gene is TRBV6-5, the J gene TRBJ2-1, with D unresolved. V was pared by 6 bases and J by 6 bases, with 18 bases between. Germline CDR1 MNHEY, CDR2 SVGAGI. The CDR3 length is 15 residues. This CDR3 is CASSDIVGARNEQFF. CDR3 nucleotides: TGTGCCAGCAGCGATATAGTGGGCGCGCGCAATGAGCAGTTCTTC.

The V gene is TRBV5-1, the J gene TRBJ2-3; 8 positions agree with TRBD1. Germline CDR1 SGHRS, CDR2 YFSETQ. V gave up 2 bases and J gave up 3 bases; unmatched junction bases: 2. The length of the CDR3 is 14 residues. The CDR3 nucleotides are TGCGCCAGCAGCTTTGACAGGGGAACAGATACGCAGTATTTT. Protein: CASSFDRGTDTQYF.

CDR3 residues: CASSFKSGDTGELFF. The CDR3 DNA sequence: TGCGCCAGCAGCTTTAAGAGCGGAGACACCGGGGAGCTGTTTTTT. This sequence joins TRBV5-1 and TRBJ2-2; D might be TRBD2 (5 bases). Germline CDR1 is SGHRS and CDR2 is YFSETQ. The CDR3 length is 15 residues. Trimming took off 2 bases at V and 3 bases at J, with 11 bases between the two ends.

The chain employs TRBV6-5 and TRBJ1-1; 7 bases match TRBD1. This CDR3 spans 14 amino acids. The germline gives CDR1 MNHEY, CDR2 SVGAGI. V was clipped by 7 bases and J by 4 bases; unmatched bases: 9. CDR3 loop: CASTPGGGTTEAFF. CDR3 sequence (DNA): TGTGCCAGCACACCCGGAGGGGGCACCACTGAAGCTTTCTTT.

This clone occurred a few times. CDR3 DNA sequence: TGTGCCAGCAGTTCAAAGACAGGGGGCACGGGGGCTTTCTTT. It is translated as CASSSKTGGTGAFF. The rearrangement links TRBV6-5 to TRBJ1-1, with 10 bases identical to TRBD1. This CDR3 spans 14 amino acids. Germline V CDR1 and CDR2: MNHEY, SVGAGI. V lost 4 bases and J lost 11; bases outside the gene matches: 10.

The chain combines TRBV14 with TRBJ2-2; a weak D match, TRBD2 (5 bases). Trimming left V 1 base short and J 2 bases short, with 11 bases between. From germline, CDR1 is SGHDN and CDR2 FVKESK. This CDR3 spans 16 amino acids. The CDR3 DNA follows: TGTGCCAGCAGCCAAGTAGGCGGGCTCAACACCGGGGAGCTGTTTTTT. Translation gives CASSQVGGLNTGELFF.

The rearrangement links TRBV6-1 to TRBJ2-7, with 9 bases fitting TRBD2. With V trimmed by 1 base and J by 6 bases, 10 bases remained unmatched. Germline lookup yields CDR1 MNHNS and CDR2 SASEGT. The CDR3 length is 16 residues. The DNA of the CDR3 is TGTGCCAGCAGTGAAGACGGCGGGAGGGCCTCGGGCGAGCAGTACTTC. Protein product: CASSEDGGRASGEQYF.

The CDR3 protein is CASMRGEGSYEQYF. The CDR3 DNA is TGCGCCAGCATGAGAGGTGAGGGCTCCTACGAGCAGTACTTC. This sequence joins TRBV10-2 and TRBJ2-7; D perhaps matches TRBD2 (5 bases). V was clipped by 7 bases and J by 0 bases, with 13 bases between them. Germline V gene sequence: CDR1 WSHSY, CDR2 SAAADI. The CDR3 sequence is 14 residues long.

The genes are TRBV7-3 and TRBJ2-1; 10 bases align to TRBD2. The CDR3 sequence is 19 residues long. Losses at the gene ends were 5 bases for V and 0 bases for J; bases not matched to a gene: 13. Germline V lookup: CDR1 SGHTA, CDR2 FQGTGA. The CDR3 DNA follows: TGTGCCAGCAGCCGGGCGGCTAGCGGGGGCAGGAGCTCCTACAATGAGCAGTTCTTC. It specifies CASSRAASGGRSSYNEQFF.

The chain has TRBV4-2 and TRBJ2-3; D is possibly TRBD1 (5 bases). Germline-derived CDR1 and CDR2 are LGHNA and YNFKEQ. This CDR3 has 12 amino acids. Between the trimmed V and J ends, which lost 0 bases and 14 bases, there was a span of 12 bases. The CDR3 DNA sequence: TGTGCCAGCAGCCAAGAAGGGGTTAATAGGTATTTT. It is translated as CASSQEGVNRYF.

The chain uses TRBV27 and TRBJ2-7; TRBD1 matches 9 bases. This CDR3 comprises 13 residues. Germline V gives CDR1 MNHEY, CDR2 SMNVEV (reference sequence). Losses at the gene ends were 6 bases for V and 6 bases for J; bases not matched to a gene: 6. The chain's CDR3 is CASSRDRAGEQYF. The CDR3 region has the DNA TGTGCCAGCAGCCGGGACAGGGCGGGCGAGCAGTACTTC.

V is TRBV7-9 and J is TRBJ2-1; D is undetermined. Germline CDR1 is SEHNR and CDR2 is FQNEAQ (reference sequence). Trimming left V 6 bases short and J 8 bases short, with 8 bases between. CDR3 length: 11 residues. The CDR3 reads CASSRGDEQFF. Written as DNA, the CDR3 is TGTGCCAGCAGTAGAGGCGATGAGCAGTTCTTC.

The gene calls are TRBV19 and TRBJ2-1; 8 bases are shared with TRBD2. V trimming: 6 bases; J trimming: 4 bases; junction bases outside the gene matches: 5. In germline, CDR1 is LNHDA, CDR2 SQIVND (reference sequence). The CDR3 length is 14 residues. CDR3: CASSAGGLYNEQFF. The CDR3 DNA follows: TGTGCCAGTAGCGCGGGAGGACTGTACAATGAGCAGTTCTTC.

This clone was observed a few times. The chain recombines TRBV4-1 with TRBJ1-5; D uncertain. CDR1 and CDR2 from the germline V gene are MGHRA and YSYEKL. This CDR3 has 15 residues. The ends were cut back, 4 bases at V and 7 bases at J, with 17 bases in the middle. The CDR3 is CASSPPGGVWQPQHF. In DNA, the CDR3 is TGCGCCAGCAGCCCTCCGGGAGGAGTGTGGCAGCCCCAGCATTTT.

For this clone: The identical CDR3 is also encoded by other nucleotide sequences in the sample. The chain uses TRBV29-1 and TRBJ2-3, with 9 nucleotides matching TRBD2. The CDR3 is 15 amino acids. Unmatched junction bases numbered 9, after V lost 6 bases and J lost 2 bases. Looked up from germline, CDR1 is SQVTM and CDR2 is ANQGSEA. CDR3 loop: CSVDSTSGYTDTQYF. CDR3 coding DNA: TGCAGCGTGGACTCGACTAGCGGATACACAGATACGCAGTATTTT.

The V call is TRBV7-9, the J call TRBJ1-1, with D perhaps TRBD1 (5 bases). CDR1 is SEHNR and CDR2 is FQNEAQ in the germline V gene (reference sequence). The CDR3 has 14 residues. The germline V and J ends were trimmed by 3 bases and 1 base, with 9 bases remaining between them. The CDR3, as DNA: TGTGCCAGCAGCTTGGCCAGGGCGAACACTGAAGCTTTCTTT. Its protein product is CASSLARANTEAFF.

The gene calls are TRBV2 and TRBJ2-7, with D tentatively TRBD2 (6 bases). Germline-derived CDR1 and CDR2 are SNHLY and FYNNEI. The CDR3 is 14 amino acids. Trimming took off 7 bases at V and 2 bases at J, with 15 bases between the two ends. The CDR3 sequence is CASKLVSGAYEQYF. CDR3 nucleotide sequence: TGTGCCAGCAAATTAGTTAGCGGAGCCTACGAGCAGTACTTC.

The count of this clone is one. The chain carries TRBV5-6 and TRBJ2-1; 8 bases match TRBD2. Germline V gene sequence: CDR1 SGHDT, CDR2 YYEEEE. V shed 3 bases and J 4 bases; nucleotides not matched to a gene: 12. The CDR3 sequence is 17 residues long. This chain's CDR3 is CASSWHRGRGVYNEQFF. The CDR3 DNA reads as TGTGCCAGCAGCTGGCACCGGGGGCGGGGGGTGTACAATGAGCAGTTCTTC. Using reference TRBV5-6 and TRBJ2-1 for the parts outside the CDR3, the full variable domain is DAGVTQSPTHLIKTRGQQVTLRCSPKSGHDTVSWYQQALGQGPQFIFQYYEEEERQRGNFPDRFSGHQFPNYSSELNVNALLLGDSALYLCASSWHRGRGVYNEQFFGPGTRLTVL.

Points on this clone: At the DNA level, this CDR3 is encoded by other sequences in the same sample as well. The V and J genes are TRBV19 and TRBJ2-7, with 10 bases lining up with TRBD1. CDR1 and CDR2 from the germline V gene are LNHDA and SQIVND (reference sequence). With 4 bases clipped from V and 4 bases from J, the junction kept 4 bases outside the gene matches. The length of the CDR3 is 14 residues. In DNA form, the CDR3 reads TGTGCCAGTAGTAGGACAGGGGGTTCGTACGAGCAGTACTTC. It encodes CASSRTGGSYEQYF.

The rearrangement uses TRBV7-8 and TRBJ2-1, with 7 bases that match TRBD2. The CDR3 length is 17 residues. The germline CDR1 and CDR2 sequences are SGHVS and FQNEAQ. The V segment lost 5 bases and the J segment 0 bases; nucleotides outside the gene matches: 10. CDR3 in amino acids: CASSLGGHGNSYNEQFF. The CDR3 DNA reads as TGTGCCAGCAGCCTGGGAGGGCACGGAAACTCCTACAATGAGCAGTTCTTC.

The J gene is TRBJ1-1, the V gene TRBV18; D may be TRBD1 (5 bases). The CDR3 consists of 15 residues. V lost 6 bases to trimming and J lost 4 bases, with 18 bases between them. CDR1 and CDR2 (germline): KGHSH, LQKENI. CDR3 sequence (DNA): TGTGCCAGCTCGCCCCAGGGTATGGGCCTCACTGAAGCTTTCTTT. Protein: CASSPQGMGLTEAFF.